A single sample gave rise to the 3 T cell receptor beta chains below, sequenced in a study of T cell responses to AZD1222 COVID-19 vaccine. TCRdb's table, derived via immunoSEQ multiplex PCR, lists solely in-frame clones and lacks some. The sample has about 140,000 clones; about 90% are singletons. The sample in question was peripheral blood, obtained on day 0 of AZD1222 vaccination. The receptors shown here come from an adult in good health.

The chain employs TRBV7-3 and TRBJ1-3, with a tentative D call TRBD1 (5 bases). Trimming took 5 bases from V and 0 from J, leaving 8 bases between them. The germline V gene has CDR1 SGHTA and CDR2 FQGTGA. The CDR3 is 14 amino acids. The CDR3 reads CASSPGASGNTIYF. CDR3 bases: TGTGCCAGCAGCCCCGGGGCCTCTGGAAACACCATATATTTT.

The rearrangement joins TRBV5-4 to TRBJ2-7, with 12 nucleotides matching TRBD1. The CDR3 has 14 residues. J was trimmed by 5 bases and V by 4 bases; bases with no gene match: 4. Germline V gene sequence: CDR1 SGHNT, CDR2 YYREEE (reference sequence). The CDR3: CASSPGTGGNEQYF. DNA for the CDR3: TGTGCCAGCAGCCCCGGGACAGGGGGCAACGAGCAGTACTTC.

V and J are TRBV4-1 and TRBJ1-2, with D possibly TRBD1 on 6 matching bases. CDR1 is MGHRA, CDR2 YSYEKL, per germline. The CDR3 totals 15 residues. The V gene lost 1 base and the J gene lost 4 bases, with 13 bases spanning the gap. CDR3 region: CASSQGTGITYGYTF. CDR3 DNA sequence: TGCGCCAGCAGCCAAGGAACAGGGATTACCTATGGCTACACCTTC.